The rows below give T cell receptor beta chains drawn from one sample of a study of T cell responses to AZD1222 COVID-19 vaccine. The method was immunoSEQ multiplex PCR; TCRdb's version includes in-frame clones alone and lacks a portion of them. The data show about 39,000 clones, about 92% seen once. The starting material was peripheral blood, obtained 28 days after the second AZD1222 dose. The source of these receptors is an adult who received the AZD1222 COVID-19 vaccine. CDR3s include the opening cysteine and the closing phenylalanine or tryptophan. The D gene is left open where the match is weak. Part of the rows lack a size; the others show once, few, many or a class for expanded clones.

clone_size | d_call | j_call | v_call | cdr3_nt | cdr3_aa
. | . | TRBJ2-1 | TRBV27 | TGTGCCAGCAGTTTCGGGGATCCGGGCAATGAGCAGTTCTTC | CASSFGDPGNEQFF
medium-sized | . | TRBJ2-7 | TRBV27 | TGTGCCAGCAGCCCGACAGTTGCGGGGGAGCAGTACTTC | CASSPTVAGEQYF
. | . | TRBJ1-5 | TRBV9 | TGTGCCAGCAGCGTCGGAGGGCCCCAGCATTTT | CASSVGGPQHF
. | TRBD2 | TRBJ2-3 | TRBV6-5 | TGTGCCAGCAGCCGCGGACTAGCTACAGATACGCAGTATTTT | CASSRGLATDTQYF
. | . | TRBJ1-3 | TRBV5-1 | TGCGCCAGCAGCTCGGAAGTGACAGTGACTGGAAACACCATATATTTT | CASSSEVTVTGNTIYF
. | . | TRBJ1-1 | TRBV7-2 | TGTGCCAGCAGCTCAGGGACGTATTCGAACACTGAAGCTTTCTTT | CASSSGTYSNTEAFF
. | TRBD2 | TRBJ2-5 | TRBV19 | TGTGCCAGTAGTATAGATTGGGCGGGGGGGTTAGAGACCCAGTACTTC | CASSIDWAGGLETQYF
. | . | TRBJ2-1 | TRBV4-2 | TGTGCCAGCAGCCATGAATCCCTAGGAGACAATGAGCAGTTCTTC | CASSHESLGDNEQFF
once | . | TRBJ1-6 | TRBV20-1 | TGCAGTGCTAGAGTGAATTCACCCCTCCACTTT | CSARVNSPLHF
. | TRBD1 | TRBJ1-5 | TRBV2 | TGTGCCAGCAGTAATGACAGGGTCAATCAGCCCCAGCATTTT | CASSNDRVNQPQHF
. | TRBD2 | TRBJ2-5 | TRBV30 | TGTGCCTGGAGATTCAGCGGGGGTATCCAAGAGACCCAGTACTTC | CAWRFSGGIQETQYF
. | . | TRBJ2-1 | TRBV7-2 | TGTGCCAGCAGAACTGAATCCTCCTTTCTGGCCCGGGGGCAGTTCTTC | CASRTESSFLARGQFF
once | TRBD1 | TRBJ1-1 | TRBV9 | TGTGCCAGCAGCGTAGCCGCCGGGGACAGGGGTAGGGCTTTCTTT | CASSVAAGDRGRAFF
. | . | TRBJ1-1 | TRBV6-5 | TGTGCCAGCAGTTACTCGTCAGGGCGGAACACTGAAGCTTTCTTT | CASSYSSGRNTEAFF
once | TRBD2 | TRBJ2-5 | TRBV7-2 | TGTGCCAGCAGCTTAGTTGGCGGGGGGGCCGGAGAGACCCAGTACTTC | CASSLVGGGAGETQYF
. | TRBD1 | TRBJ2-3 | TRBV19 | TGTGCCAGTAGTACCCAGGGACAGCGCAGCACAGATACGCAGTATTTT | CASSTQGQRSTDTQYF
. | . | TRBJ2-7 | TRBV9 | TGTGCCAGCAGCGTAGGGACAGAGCCCTACGAGCAGTACTTC | CASSVGTEPYEQYF